Shown below are 24 T cell receptor beta chains from a single sample sequenced in a study of T cells in Graves' hyperthyroidism and ophthalmopathy. Amplified TCR beta CDR3 regions derived from RNA transcripts. In the first-round RT-PCR of the TCR CDR3, the HTBI primer set was used. TCRdb itself ran the multiplex PCR reads through MiXCR, one entry per CDR3 protein. The table records 600,000 or so distinct CDR3 sequences, roughly 17% of them present only once. Material for sequencing was blood. All receptors come from a young woman with Graves' hyperthyroidism.

As DNA, the CDR3 is TGTGCCAGCAGCCCTGCCCTCGGTTCCCTCTACGAGCAGTACTTC. Its translation: CASSPALGSLYEQYF. The chain recombines TRBV7-9 with TRBJ2-7, with D hard to call. This CDR3 comprises 15 residues. CDR1 and CDR2 (germline): SEHNR, FQNEAQ (reference sequence). The V gene lost 5 bases and the J gene lost 3 bases, with 17 bases spanning the gap.

Ten or more counts support this clonotype. The gene calls are TRBV9 and TRBJ2-5, with D unclear. V was cut by 1 base and J by 5 bases, with 9 bases left in between. The CDR3 is 13 residues long. The V gene's germline CDR1 is SGDLS and CDR2 YYNGEE. The CDR3 region is CASSVPPLETQYF. In DNA form, the CDR3 reads TGTGCCAGCAGCGTACCTCCCTTGGAGACCCAGTACTTC.

In this sample, this clonotype turned up a few times. The chain joins TRBV10-2 to TRBJ2-5; TRBD1 matches at 7 bases. Germline trimming cut 2 bases from V and 5 bases from J; bases unmatched to any gene: 8. CDR3 length: 15 residues. The germline CDR1 and CDR2 sequences are WSHSY and SAAADI. CDR3 residues: CASSEAGTVVETQYF. CDR3 DNA sequence: TGCGCCAGCAGTGAGGCAGGGACAGTGGTGGAGACCCAGTACTTC.

The gene calls are TRBV5-6 and TRBJ2-3, with D perhaps matching TRBD1 (5 bases). Germline V CDR1 and CDR2: SGHDT, YYEEEE. The ends were cut back, 6 bases at V and 2 bases at J, with 13 bases in the middle. This CDR3 spans 14 amino acids. As DNA, the CDR3 is TGTGCCAGCACACTCCAGGGCTACACAGATACGCAGTATTTT. The encoded protein is CASTLQGYTDTQYF.

This clonotype was found many times. The rearrangement joins TRBV6-5 to TRBJ1-1, with D perhaps TRBD1 (6 bases). Germline-derived CDR1 and CDR2 are MNHEY and SVGAGI. V was clipped by 1 base and J by 8 bases, with 14 bases between them. CDR3 length: 14 amino acids. Here the CDR3 reads CASSYFRQEEEAFF. Here the CDR3 DNA reads TGTGCCAGCAGTTACTTTCGACAGGAGGAGGAAGCTTTCTTT.

This clonotype came up a few times. This chain joins TRBV2 and TRBJ1-6; the D gene is possibly TRBD1 (5 bases). V lost 8 bases and J lost 7, with 12 bases in between. Germline V gene lookup returns CDR1 SNHLY and CDR2 FYNNEI. The CDR3 contains 13 residues. CDR3 region: CASLQGLNSPLHF. CDR3 DNA: TGTGCCAGCCTCCAGGGCTTAAATTCACCCCTCCACTTT.

This clonotype was seen repeatedly, ten times or more. The chain combines TRBV28 with TRBJ2-1, with D possibly TRBD2 on 5 matching bases. The CDR3 extends over 15 amino acids. CDR1 and CDR2 from the germline V gene are MDHEN and SYDVKM. The ends were cut back, 3 bases at V and 9 bases at J, with 18 bases in the middle. CDR3 in DNA: TGTGCCAGCAGTTTTCGTGGTCTCTTGGGGAGTGAGCAGTTCTTC. This codes for CASSFRGLLGSEQFF. Variable domain in full (rest from reference TRBV28 and TRBJ2-1): DVKVTQSSRYLVKRTGEKVFLECVQDMDHENMFWYRQDPGLGLRLIYFSYDVKMKEKGDIPEGYSVSREKKERFSLILESASTNQTSMYLCASSFRGLLGSEQFFGPGTRLTVL.

The chain couples TRBV4-1 to TRBJ2-2, with D possibly TRBD1 on 5 matching bases. V was pared by 0 bases and J by 8 bases, with 16 bases between. Germline V gives CDR1 MGHRA, CDR2 YSYEKL. This CDR3 contains 16 residues. This CDR3 reads CASSQDPSRVGGELFF. Written as DNA, the CDR3 is TGCGCCAGCAGCCAAGATCCCTCCAGGGTCGGGGGGGAGCTGTTTTTT.

Ten or more counts support this clonotype. V gene TRBV5-1 combines with J gene TRBJ2-1, with a tentative D call TRBD2 (6 bases). Per germline, CDR1 SGHRS and CDR2 YFSETQ. Deletions cut 2 bases from V and 3 bases from J, with 9 bases between. The CDR3 length is 14 residues. CDR3 sequence reads: CASSLSSGYNEQFF. CDR3 in DNA: TGCGCCAGCAGCTTAAGTAGCGGCTACAATGAGCAGTTCTTC.

This clonotype was counted between two and nine times. This sequence joins TRBV7-9 and TRBJ1-4, with 9 positions matching TRBD1. Germline CDR1 reads SEHNR; CDR2 reads FQNEAQ (reference sequence). CDR3 length equals 14 residues. Losses at the gene ends were 5 bases for V and 7 bases for J; bases not matched to a gene: 5. The CDR3 spells CASSQQGAGEKLFF. The DNA for the CDR3 is TGTGCCAGCAGCCAACAGGGGGCGGGTGAAAAACTGTTTTTT.

Here the CDR3 reads CASSDLIRQGREDTEAFF. The CDR3 nucleotides are TGTGCCAGCTCAGACCTTATACGACAGGGCCGGGAGGACACTGAAGCTTTCTTT. The chain employs TRBV18 and TRBJ1-1; 7 bases map to TRBD1. The V gene end was trimmed by 5 bases and the J gene end by 3 bases; junction bases not matched to a gene: 18. Germline V lookup: CDR1 KGHSH, CDR2 LQKENI. The CDR3 loop spans 18 amino acids.

This clonotype was observed at least ten times. The rearrangement uses TRBV6-2 or TRBV6-3 and TRBJ2-3; 10 nucleotides line up with TRBD1. The CDR3 extends over 17 amino acids. Germline CDR1 MNHEY, CDR2 SVGEGT. V gave up 6 bases and J gave up 6 bases; unmatched junction bases: 15. CDR3 loop: CASSPRAGTGDGDTQYF. As DNA, the CDR3 is TGTGCCAGCAGCCCAAGAGCCGGGACAGGGGATGGGGATACGCAGTATTTT.

The chain employs TRBV3-1 and TRBJ2-3, with 7 nucleotides matching TRBD2. Trimming cost V 4 bases and J 1 base; bases outside gene matches: 8. The germline gives CDR1 LGHDT, CDR2 YNNKEL (reference sequence). The CDR3 sequence is 16 residues long. DNA for the CDR3: TGTGCCAGCAGCCCCCGCTCACTAGCGCGCACAGATACGCAGTATTTT. Translated: CASSPRSLARTDTQYF.

For this clonotype: A clone one base away is much larger, so this may be a read error. The chain joins TRBV5-1 to TRBJ2-7; 8 bases are shared with TRBD2. The germline CDR1 and CDR2 sequences are SGHRS and YFSETQ. Losses at the gene ends were 0 bases for V and 9 bases for J; bases not matched to a gene: 14. This CDR3 spans 16 amino acids. The CDR3 is CASSLADAGGSRGQYF. Here the CDR3 DNA reads TGCGCCAGCAGCTTGGCCGATGCGGGAGGATCTCGGGGGCAGTACTTC.

This clonotype was picked up a small number of times. This chain connects TRBV29-1 to TRBJ2-1, with 12 bases matching TRBD2. Germline V gene lookup returns CDR1 SQVTM and CDR2 ANQGSEA. The CDR3 contains 16 residues. V was pared by 2 bases and J by 0 bases, with 2 bases of the junction left unmatched. CDR3 loop: CSVEPSGRASYNEQFF. The CDR3 nucleotides read TGCAGCGTTGAACCTAGCGGGAGGGCCTCCTACAATGAGCAGTTCTTC.

The sample holds one count of this clonotype. The chain employs TRBV20-1 and TRBJ1-1; D ambiguous. The length of the CDR3 is 17 residues. Trimming pared 3 bases from V and 5 bases from J, leaving 25 bases between. From germline, CDR1 is DFQATT and CDR2 SNEGSKA (reference sequence). CDR3: CSARPTLAETGYTEAFF. CDR3 sequence (DNA): TGCAGTGCTAGGCCAACTCTCGCAGAGACGGGTTATACTGAAGCTTTCTTT.

This clonotype showed up many times. The V gene is TRBV18, the J gene TRBJ2-7; D uncertain. This CDR3 contains 14 residues. The V gene's germline CDR1 is KGHSH and CDR2 LQKENI. Deletions cut 2 bases from V and 1 base from J, with 9 bases between. The CDR3 loop reads CASSPSLISYEQYF. The CDR3 bases are TGTGCCAGCTCACCAAGCCTCATTTCCTACGAGCAGTACTTC.

This clonotype was seen a handful of times. The chain couples TRBV30 to TRBJ2-7, with D hard to call. Germline V CDR1 and CDR2: GTSNPN, SVGIG (reference sequence). V lost 1 base and J 3 bases, leaving 13 bases between the germline ends. The CDR3 spans 14 residues. CDR3 sequence (DNA): TGTGCCTGGAGTGGGTCAGGCGGTTACTACGAGCAGTACTTC. Its translation is CAWSGSGGYYEQYF.

At least ten counts were recorded for this clonotype. The gene calls are TRBV18 and TRBJ1-1, with a tentative D call TRBD1 (5 bases). Deletions cut 2 bases from V and 3 bases from J, with 13 bases between. In germline, CDR1 is KGHSH, CDR2 LQKENI. There are 15 residues in the CDR3. The CDR3 is CASSPFGGLDTEAFF. As DNA, the CDR3 is TGTGCCAGCTCACCATTCGGGGGTCTCGACACTGAAGCTTTCTTT.

This clonotype occurred many times. V gene TRBV6-1 combines with J gene TRBJ1-2; 8 bases map to TRBD1. This CDR3 has 13 residues. The junction had 4 bases not matched to a gene; V was cut back by 6 bases and J by 4 bases. Germline V CDR1 and CDR2: MNHNS, SASEGT. The CDR3 bases are TGTGCCAGCAGGGCCGGGACAGGCTATGGCTACACCTTC. Amino acid sequence: CASRAGTGYGYTF.

The gene calls are TRBV19 and TRBJ1-5; the match to TRBD1 covers 10 bases. This CDR3 comprises 16 residues. V gave up 5 bases and J gave up 0 bases; unmatched junction bases: 4. Germline-derived CDR1 and CDR2 are LNHDA and SQIVND (reference sequence). The CDR3 DNA is TGTGCCAGTAGTTTCCGGGACAGGGGTAGCAATCAGCCCCAGCATTTT. Protein product: CASSFRDRGSNQPQHF.

This chain uses TRBV5-6 with TRBJ1-6, with 9 bases aligning to TRBD1. The germline CDR1 and CDR2 sequences are SGHDT and YYEEEE. The CDR3 sequence is 15 residues long. V shed 4 bases and J 10 bases; nucleotides not matched to a gene: 9. The CDR3, as DNA: TGTGCCAGCAGCAAAGAAGGGACAGGGTGGTCACCCCTCCACTTT. Amino acids: CASSKEGTGWSPLHF.

This clonotype was counted many times. This chain uses TRBV10-3 with TRBJ1-1; D is undetermined. CDR1 and CDR2 (germline): ENHRY, SYGVKD. This CDR3 is 11 amino acids long. V lost 7 bases and J 5 bases, leaving 8 bases between the germline ends. The CDR3 sequence is CAINSGTEAFF. CDR3 sequence (DNA): TGTGCCATCAATTCTGGAACTGAAGCTTTCTTT.

This clonotype was seen only a few times. This may arise from a read error, as a much more abundant clone is one base away. Likely a read error: the CDR3 ends without its conserved phenylalanine or tryptophan. The chain uses TRBV12-3 or TRBV12-4 and TRBJ1-1, with D unresolved. This CDR3 region has 13 residues. Trimming left V 6 bases short and J 0 bases short, with 8 bases between. The CDR3 here is CASRWTVNTEAFL. CDR3 coding DNA: TGTGCCAGCAGATGGACGGTGAACACTGAAGCTTTCCTT.